This T cell receptor beta chain stems from a study of glioma-infiltrating T cells after dendritic cell vaccination. Germline assignment: CDR1 SGHTA and CDR2 FQGNSA. This CDR3 is 14 amino acids long. Trimming stripped 3 bases from V and 3 bases from J, with 11 bases between. TCRB CDR3 was amplified from 2 ug genomic DNA or less. Only in-frame clones appear in the TCRdb table, and some are missing; sequencing was by immunoSEQ multiplex PCR. This table holds about 82,000 clones, 80% to 90% found once. Source: blood, taken before dendritic cell vaccination. The chain uses TRBV7-2 and TRBJ1-1; a weak D match, TRBD1 (5 bases). The clonotype was recovered from a human donor with glioblastoma. CDR3 sequence reads: CASSLEGRYTEAFF. DNA for the CDR3: TGTGCCAGCAGCTTGGAGGGGAGGTACACTGAAGCTTTCTTT. The entire variable domain, with the rest obtained from reference TRBV7-2 and TRBJ1-1, is as follows: GAGVSQSPSNKVTEKGKDVELRCDPISGHTALYWYRQSLGQGLEFLIYFQGNSAPDKSGLPSDRFSAERTGGSVSTLTIQRTQQEDSAVYLCASSLEGRYTEAFFGQGTRLTVV.